This T cell receptor beta chain was documented in a study of neurological immune-mediated disorders. This clonotype was seen repeatedly, ten times or more. The target antigen is unknown. Study-wide results and limits: There were no CDR3 amino acid sequences shared by expanded clones across subjects, a result suggesting private repertoires in all groups.

This CDR3 has 14 amino acids. The V end was cut by 5 bases, the J end by 7 bases, with 15 bases between. Germline V gene lookup returns CDR1 SGHTA and CDR2 FQGTGA. TCRdb re-called the 5' RACE reads through MiXCR, storing one row per CDR3 protein. The sample contains some 86,000 distinct CDR3 sequences, 2.6% of which appear only once. This receptor was identified in a woman between 25 and 40 years old with multiple sclerosis. Sequencing was performed on PBMCs. The chain is built from TRBV7-3 and TRBJ2-1; a weak D match, TRBD2 (6 bases). CDR3 protein: CASSPGGLPNEQFF. The CDR3 coding sequence is TGTGCCAGCAGCCCCGGGGGACTGCCAAATGAGCAGTTCTTC.